The T cell receptor (beta chain) described here comes from a study of long-term antiretroviral therapy in people with HIV (dated by TCRdb to the early 2020s). General notes on the study: Collection of the earliest samples took place about a decade ahead of the 2015 WHO recommendation for immediate ART, at a time when ART was typically delayed until CD4 counts fell. The cohort contributed about 200 cryopreserved PBMC samples from 30 adults with confirmed HIV infection, collected serially over a mean of approximately six years (range 1-12). Of the roughly 30 participants with HIV, ten to eleven were female. This retrospective serial study examined whether starting ART and sustained HIV suppression were associated with changes in the composition and diversity of the TRB repertoire in peripheral blood. No cross-contamination during QIAcube processing was shown when test extractions of a monoclonal T-cell line were performed alongside about 33 polyclonal samples.

Inclusion was restricted to participants for whom at least one PBMC sample before ART initiation and at least two post-ART samples were available. All participants with HIV were treated in the United States of America. Before DNA extraction, cryopreserved samples of 1-10 million PBMC were thawed and then washed. At the time of the earliest PBMC sample, participants with HIV were aged between roughly 20 and 60 years. Each participant contributed PBMC samples from 1-4 timepoints before ART initiation and 2-8 timepoints after ART initiation, with a median of 7 samples. For every participant, serial HIV viral load, CD4+ T-cell count, ART history and demographic data were obtained. Using a Qiagen kit on a QIAcube, genomic DNA was extracted from unsorted PBMC, with samples processed in batches of 12. About this clone itself: Its antigen remains unidentified. Base quality data are lacking; no much larger clone is found one base away.

The immunoSEQ hsTCRB v3.0 assay was used at survey level resolution to sequence the TRB variable region. TRB sequencing targeted a depth of 40,000-50,000 T-cell genomes per sample. TRB libraries were pooled and sequenced on an Illumina MiSeq using a v3 150-cycle kit. The study's own analysis went as follows. Repertoire analysis was performed in R inside a reproducible Nextflow workflow that covered QC, data transformation and analysis. LymphoSeq2, an R package for exploring AIRR-Seq data, was used to implement custom analyses. After excluding a few samples that yielded fewer than 5000 total TRB sequences, roughly 190 HIV repertoires remained for analysis. Of the 188 retained HIV repertoires, under 65 were collected before and 120 to 140 after ART initiation. Repertoires were downsampled to 5000 TRB nucleotide sequences, with summary statistics averaged over 100 downsampling iterations. The analysis kept only TRB sequences whose CDR3 regions were at least seven amino acids long. Two measures captured diversity: a Shannon entropy-derived clonality score and the Gini coefficient. In the repertoire networks, any two of the top 5000 CDR3 amino acid sequences were connected whenever the two sequences differed by an edit distance of one. GLIPH2 predicted antigen specificity groups and MHC restriction for TRB CDR3 amino acid sequences. To flag known CMV, EBV, HIV or tissue antigen associations, CDR3 amino acid sequences were matched against VDJdb and McPAS-TCR. Pre-ART, post-ART and control groups were compared with Wilcoxon signed-rank tests and Holm-Bonferroni correction. The immuneACCESS repertoire file appears here via TCRdb, limited to in-frame rearrangements. These files lack a portion of the clones; in checked studies, under half of the deficit traces to unresolved V genes, and the cause of the others is not known. D and trimming come from the DNA, and the V and J calls and clone size come from that table. Within this sample are 25,000 or so clones, with over 85% of them counted one time only. The ten largest clones represent around a tenth of the sample.

CDR1 and CDR2 were assigned from the germline V gene as SGHRS and YFSETQ. The germline ends are 12 bases apart after V is trimmed by 9 bases and J by 3 bases. The CDR3, cysteine through phenylalanine, is 12 amino acids long. The entry retains the CDR3 DNA only, 36 bases that are in frame from base 1. Broader findings and caveats from the paper: Expanded TRB clones identified before ART initiation dominated the repertoire across all time points, though the dominance fluctuated and decreased in many PLHIV after ART. HIV repertoires had narrower CDR3 length ranges than controls, and the network structure suggested an antigen-experienced repertoire that shifted only slightly toward naive after ART. Because pre-ART samples had limited cell numbers, profiling was done on unsorted PBMC rather than on sorted CD4+ and CD8+ T cells. Because PBMC availability was limited, only the TCR beta chain was sequenced, with no alpha chain pairing. The samples span the years 2004 to 2017, and the ART regimens used may be less effective than current regimens. ART initiation was associated with a significant increase in TRB diversity, but diversity stayed significantly below transplant donor controls even after long-term ART. Inferences about post-ART repertoire changes are limited because no data were available on ART adherence, viral resistance or therapy changes.

The chain links TRBV5-1 with TRBJ1-2, and possibly TRBD1, on 5 matching bases. The sample here was unsorted PBMCs, taken 6.2 years after starting antiretroviral therapy. The receptor comes from a man between 40 and 49 years old with HIV. The CDR3 reads CAKGSGDYGYTF. The DNA reads as follows: TGCGCCAAGGGGTCCGGGGACTATGGCTACACCTTC.